Detailed here is one TCR beta chain. The antigen is undetermined. This sample was included in a study of early T cells in non-severe SARS-CoV-2 infection. The study's findings and limits: Reliance on VDJdb matching favored anti-spike CD8 responses; private and CD4 specificities were missed.

Individual cDNA molecules were tagged with unique molecular identifiers. A single record per CDR3 protein comes from TCRdb applying MiXCR to the 5' RACE reads. The repertoire holds around 46,000 distinct CDR3 sequences, with 5.6% as singletons. The CDR3 contains 11 residues. V shed 5 bases and J shed 6 bases, with 9 bases lying between them. In germline, CDR1 is SQVTM, CDR2 ANQGSEA. This TCR came from an adult who was a healthcare worker with PCR-confirmed SARS-CoV-2 infection or an uninfected control (not recorded which). The chain combines TRBV29-1 with TRBJ2-3; D is unresolved. Input material: whole blood. The CDR3 DNA is TGCAGCGTTCTATACGTGGATACGCAGTATTTT. Translation gives CSVLYVDTQYF.